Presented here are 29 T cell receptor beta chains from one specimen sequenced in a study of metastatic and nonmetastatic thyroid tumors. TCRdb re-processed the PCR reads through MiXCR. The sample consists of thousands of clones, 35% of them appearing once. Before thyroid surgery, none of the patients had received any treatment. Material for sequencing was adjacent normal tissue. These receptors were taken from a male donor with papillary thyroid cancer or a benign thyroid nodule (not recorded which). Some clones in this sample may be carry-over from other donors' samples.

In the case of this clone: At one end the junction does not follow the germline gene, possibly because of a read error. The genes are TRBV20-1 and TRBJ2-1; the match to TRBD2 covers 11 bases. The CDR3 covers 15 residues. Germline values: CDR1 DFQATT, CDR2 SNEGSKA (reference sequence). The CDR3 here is CSAKLSGRAGNEQLF. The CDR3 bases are TGCAGTGCGAAGCTTAGCGGGAGGGCGGGTAATGAGCAGCTCTTC.

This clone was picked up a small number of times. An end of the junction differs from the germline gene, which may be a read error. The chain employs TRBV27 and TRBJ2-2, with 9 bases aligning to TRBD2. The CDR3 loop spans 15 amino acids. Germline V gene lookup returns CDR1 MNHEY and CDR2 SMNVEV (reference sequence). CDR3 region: CASTRLAVLTGELLF. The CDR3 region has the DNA TGTGCCAGCACTAGACTAGCGGTCCTCACTGGGGAGCTGCTTTTT.

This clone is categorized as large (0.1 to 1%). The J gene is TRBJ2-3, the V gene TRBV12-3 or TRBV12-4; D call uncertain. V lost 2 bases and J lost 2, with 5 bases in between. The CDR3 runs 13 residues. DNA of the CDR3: TGTGCCAGCAGTTTACTTAACACAGATACGCAGTATTTT. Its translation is CASSLLNTDTQYF.

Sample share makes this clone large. CDR3 DNA sequence: TGTGCCACCGCGGCCTCGACAGGTTCCCTTACCTACGAGCAGTACTTC. Amino acids: CATAASTGSLTYEQYF. The chain recombines TRBV28 with TRBJ2-7, with D perhaps matching TRBD1 (6 bases). V lost 10 bases, J lost 2 bases, and 24 bases lay in between. The CDR3 sequence is 16 residues long. The germline CDR1 and CDR2 sequences are MDHEN and SYDVKM.

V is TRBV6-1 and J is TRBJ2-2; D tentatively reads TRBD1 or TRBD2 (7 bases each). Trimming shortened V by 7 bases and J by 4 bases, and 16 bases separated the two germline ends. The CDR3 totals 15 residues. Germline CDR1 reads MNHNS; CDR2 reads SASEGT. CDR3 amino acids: CASTPGGGLTGELFF. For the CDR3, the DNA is TGTGCCAGCACCCCAGGGGGGGGCCTCACCGGGGAGCTGTTTTTT.

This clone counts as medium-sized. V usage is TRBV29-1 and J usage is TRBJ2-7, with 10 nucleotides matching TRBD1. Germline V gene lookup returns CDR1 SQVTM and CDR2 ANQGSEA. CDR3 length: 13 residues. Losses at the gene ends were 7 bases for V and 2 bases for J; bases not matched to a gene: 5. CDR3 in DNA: TGCAGCGCTCAAGGACAGGGGGCCTACGAGCAGTACTTC. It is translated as CSAQGQGAYEQYF.

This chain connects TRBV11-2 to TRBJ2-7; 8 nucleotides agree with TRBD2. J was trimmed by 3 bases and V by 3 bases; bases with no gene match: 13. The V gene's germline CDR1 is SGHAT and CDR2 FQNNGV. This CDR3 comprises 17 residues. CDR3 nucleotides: TGTGCCAGCAGCTTCCTTGTCGGCGGGAGGTGGGGCTACGAGCAGTACTTC. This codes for CASSFLVGGRWGYEQYF. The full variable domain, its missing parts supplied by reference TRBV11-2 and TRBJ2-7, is EAGVAQSPRYKIIEKRQSVAFWCNPISGHATLYWYQQILGQGPKLLIQFQNNGVVDDSQLPKDRFSAERLKGVDSTLKIQPAKLEDSAVYLCASSFLVGGRWGYEQYFGPGTRLTVT.

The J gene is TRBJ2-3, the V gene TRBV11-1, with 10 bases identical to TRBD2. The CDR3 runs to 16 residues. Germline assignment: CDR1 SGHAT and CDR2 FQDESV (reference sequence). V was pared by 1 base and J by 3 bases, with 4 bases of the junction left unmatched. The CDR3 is CASSLGLAGVTDTQYF. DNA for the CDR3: TGTGCCAGCAGCTTAGGACTAGCGGGCGTAACAGATACGCAGTATTTT. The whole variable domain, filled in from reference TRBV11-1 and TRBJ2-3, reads EAEVAQSPRYKITEKSQAVAFWCDPISGHATLYWYRQILGQGPELLVQFQDESVVDDSQLPKDRFSAERLKGVDSTLKIQPAELGDSAMYLCASSLGLAGVTDTQYFGPGTRLTVL.

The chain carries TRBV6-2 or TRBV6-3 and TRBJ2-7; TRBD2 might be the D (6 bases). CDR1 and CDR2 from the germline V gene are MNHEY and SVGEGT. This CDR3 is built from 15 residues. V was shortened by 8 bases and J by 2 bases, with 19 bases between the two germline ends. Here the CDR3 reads CASAPRGTSAYEQYF. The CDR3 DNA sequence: TGTGCCAGCGCACCACGAGGGACTTCGGCCTACGAGCAGTACTTC.

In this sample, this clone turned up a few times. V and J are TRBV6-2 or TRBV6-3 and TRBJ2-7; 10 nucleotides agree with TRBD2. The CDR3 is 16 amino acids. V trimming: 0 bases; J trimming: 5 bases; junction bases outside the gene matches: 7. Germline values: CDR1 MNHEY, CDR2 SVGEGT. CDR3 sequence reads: CASSYSPSGSINEQYF. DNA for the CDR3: TGTGCCAGCAGTTACTCACCTAGCGGGAGTATCAACGAGCAGTACTTC.

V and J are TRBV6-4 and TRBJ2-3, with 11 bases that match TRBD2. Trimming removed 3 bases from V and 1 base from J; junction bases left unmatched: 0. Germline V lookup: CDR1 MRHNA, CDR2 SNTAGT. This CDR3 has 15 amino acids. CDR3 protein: CASSETSGGTDTQYF. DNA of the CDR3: TGTGCCAGCAGTGAGACTAGCGGGGGCACAGATACGCAGTATTTT.

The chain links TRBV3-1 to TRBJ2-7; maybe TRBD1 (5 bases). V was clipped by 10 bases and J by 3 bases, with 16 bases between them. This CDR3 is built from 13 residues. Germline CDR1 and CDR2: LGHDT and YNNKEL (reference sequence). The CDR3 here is CATAGAPRYEQYF. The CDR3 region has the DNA TGTGCCACAGCTGGGGCACCCCGCTACGAGCAGTACTTC.

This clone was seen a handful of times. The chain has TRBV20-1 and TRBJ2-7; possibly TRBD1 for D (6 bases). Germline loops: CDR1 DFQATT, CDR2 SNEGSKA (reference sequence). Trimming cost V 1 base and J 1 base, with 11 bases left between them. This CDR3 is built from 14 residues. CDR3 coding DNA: TGCAGTGCTAGAGGGACAGCCTATTCCTACGAGCAGTACTTC. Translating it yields CSARGTAYSYEQYF.

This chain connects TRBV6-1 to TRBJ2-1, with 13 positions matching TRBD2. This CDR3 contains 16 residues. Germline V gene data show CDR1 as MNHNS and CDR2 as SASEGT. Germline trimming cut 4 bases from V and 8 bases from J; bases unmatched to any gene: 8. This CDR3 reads CASSVTTSGRAYEQFF. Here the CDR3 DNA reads TGTGCCAGCAGTGTAACAACTAGCGGGAGGGCCTATGAGCAGTTCTTC.

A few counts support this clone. CDR3 sequence reads: CASSYPTSGRARNEQFF. CDR3 DNA sequence: TGTGCCAGCAGTTATCCCACTAGCGGGAGGGCCCGTAATGAGCAGTTCTTC. This chain uses TRBV6-2 or TRBV6-3 with TRBJ2-1; 13 bases match TRBD2. CDR3 length: 17 amino acids. Trimming cost V 3 bases and J 7 bases; bases outside gene matches: 9. Germline V lookup: CDR1 MNHEY, CDR2 SVGEGT.

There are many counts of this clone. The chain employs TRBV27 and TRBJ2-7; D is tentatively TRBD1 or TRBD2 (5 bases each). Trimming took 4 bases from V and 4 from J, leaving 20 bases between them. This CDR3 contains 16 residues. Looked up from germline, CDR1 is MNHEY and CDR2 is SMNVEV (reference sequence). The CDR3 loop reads CASSSGSGPTPYEQYF. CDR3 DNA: TGTGCCAGCAGTTCCGGGTCGGGACCGACGCCTTACGAGCAGTACTTC.

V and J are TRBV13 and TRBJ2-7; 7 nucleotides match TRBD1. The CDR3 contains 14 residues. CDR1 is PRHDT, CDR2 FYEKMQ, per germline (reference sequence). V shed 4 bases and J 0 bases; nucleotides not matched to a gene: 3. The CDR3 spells CASSSGQYSYEQYV. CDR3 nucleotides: TGTGCCAGCAGCTCGGGACAGTACTCCTACGAGCAGTACGTC.

CDR3 sequence: CASRRPSSYEQYF. CDR3 in DNA: TGTGCCAGCAGGCGCCCATCGTCCTACGAGCAGTACTTC. The chain recombines TRBV6-1 with TRBJ2-7; the D is unclear. This CDR3 region has 13 residues. CDR1 is MNHNS, CDR2 SASEGT, per germline. Trimming stripped 6 bases from V and 1 base from J, with 10 bases between.

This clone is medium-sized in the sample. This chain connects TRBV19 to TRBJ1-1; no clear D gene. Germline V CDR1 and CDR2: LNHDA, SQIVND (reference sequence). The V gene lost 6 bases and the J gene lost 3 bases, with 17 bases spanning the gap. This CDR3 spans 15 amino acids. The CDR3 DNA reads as TGTGCCAGTAGCTTGGGCTTGGGCGTGGACACTGAAGCTTTCTTT. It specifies CASSLGLGVDTEAFF.

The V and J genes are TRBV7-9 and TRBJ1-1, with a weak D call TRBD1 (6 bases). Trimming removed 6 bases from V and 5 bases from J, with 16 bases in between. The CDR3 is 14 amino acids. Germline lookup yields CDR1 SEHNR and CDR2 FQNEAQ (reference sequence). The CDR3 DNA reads TGTGCCAGCAGTTACAGGGAGCTAGGAACTGAAGCTTTCTTT. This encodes CASSYRELGTEAFF.

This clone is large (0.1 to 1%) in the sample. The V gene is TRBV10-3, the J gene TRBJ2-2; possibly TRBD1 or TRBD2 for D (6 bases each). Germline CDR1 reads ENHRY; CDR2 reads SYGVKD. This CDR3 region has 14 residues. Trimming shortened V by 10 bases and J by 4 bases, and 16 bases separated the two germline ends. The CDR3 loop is CATTKGGSTGELFF. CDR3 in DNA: TGTGCCACCACGAAGGGGGGTAGCACCGGGGAGCTGTTTTTT.

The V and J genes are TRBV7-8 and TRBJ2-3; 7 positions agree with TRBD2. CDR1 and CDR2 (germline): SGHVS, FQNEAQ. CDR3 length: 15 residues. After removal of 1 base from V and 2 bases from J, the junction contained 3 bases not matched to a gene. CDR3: CASSLGDYDTDTQYF. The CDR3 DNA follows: TGTGCCAGCAGCTTAGGGGACTACGACACAGATACGCAGTATTTT.

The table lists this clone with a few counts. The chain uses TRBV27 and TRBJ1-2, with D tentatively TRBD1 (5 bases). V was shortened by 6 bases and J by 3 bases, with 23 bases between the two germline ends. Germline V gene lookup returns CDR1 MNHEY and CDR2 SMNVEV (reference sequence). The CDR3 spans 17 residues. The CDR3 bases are TGTGCCAGCAGCCACCAAACCGGGTGGTTCAGGGACTATGGCTACACCTTC. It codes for CASSHQTGWFRDYGYTF.

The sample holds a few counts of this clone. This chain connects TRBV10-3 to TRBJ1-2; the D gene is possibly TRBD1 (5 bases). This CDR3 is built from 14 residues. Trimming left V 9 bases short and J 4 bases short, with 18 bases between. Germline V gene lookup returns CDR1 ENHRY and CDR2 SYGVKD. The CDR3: CAIPGPFNFYGYTF. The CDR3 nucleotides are TGTGCCATACCGGGACCCTTCAACTTCTATGGCTACACCTTC.

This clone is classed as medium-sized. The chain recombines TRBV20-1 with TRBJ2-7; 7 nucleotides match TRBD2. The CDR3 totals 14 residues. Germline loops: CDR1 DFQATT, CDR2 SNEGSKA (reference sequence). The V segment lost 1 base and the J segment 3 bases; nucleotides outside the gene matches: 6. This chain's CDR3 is CSARVGGRDYEQYF. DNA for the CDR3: TGCAGTGCTAGAGTTGGGGGGAGGGACTACGAGCAGTACTTC.

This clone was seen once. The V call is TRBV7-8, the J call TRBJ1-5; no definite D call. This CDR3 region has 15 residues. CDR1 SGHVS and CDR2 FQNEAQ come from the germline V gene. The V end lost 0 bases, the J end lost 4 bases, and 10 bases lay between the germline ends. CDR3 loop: CASSLARAGNQPQHF. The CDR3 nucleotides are TGTGCCAGCAGCTTAGCCCGGGCGGGGAATCAGCCCCAGCATTTT.

DNA of the CDR3: TGTGCCAGCAGCTCACCGACAGGAGGGAACACTGAAGCTTTCTTT. Protein product: CASSSPTGGNTEAFF. V gene TRBV7-9 combines with J gene TRBJ1-1; TRBD1 might be the D (6 bases). This CDR3 has 15 amino acids. V was shortened by 4 bases and J by 1 base, with 13 bases between the two germline ends. Germline assignment: CDR1 SEHNR and CDR2 FQNEAQ (reference sequence).

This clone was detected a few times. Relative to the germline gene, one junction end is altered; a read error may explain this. The CDR3 nucleotides read TGTGCCAGCATTTTATCCCCAAGGACAGTACCGGACACTGAAGCTTTCTTT. Translated, it gives CASILSPRTVPDTEAFF. The chain joins TRBV12-3 or TRBV12-4 to TRBJ1-1; possibly TRBD1 for D (6 bases). This CDR3 is 17 amino acids long.

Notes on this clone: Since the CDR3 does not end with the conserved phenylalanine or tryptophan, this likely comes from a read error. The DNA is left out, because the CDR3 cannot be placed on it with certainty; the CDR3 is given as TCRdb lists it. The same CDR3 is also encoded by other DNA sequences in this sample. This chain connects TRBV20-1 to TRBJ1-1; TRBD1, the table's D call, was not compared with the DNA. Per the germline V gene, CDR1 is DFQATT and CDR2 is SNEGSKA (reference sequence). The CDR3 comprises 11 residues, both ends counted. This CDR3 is CSASPWQGPLA.